This TCR beta chain was profiled in a study of blood T cells in healthy people across ages. In germline, CDR1 is SNHLY, CDR2 FYNNEI. This CDR3 has 15 amino acids. V lost 5 bases to trimming and J lost 3 bases, with 17 bases between them. Each sample had at least 6 million PBMCs isolated. Sample-barcoded 5' priming and a J-beta primer mix drove a second PCR of 7 to 11 cycles. One entry per CDR3 protein, called by TCRdb with MiXCR from the 5' RACE reads. The sample carries fewer than 2 million distinct CDR3 sequences, about two fifths recorded once. This clonotype was observed a few times. The source is a human donor in good health. The chain is built from TRBV2 and TRBJ2-7; D possibly corresponds to TRBD1 (5 bases). The sample taken for sequencing was blood. DNA for the CDR3: TGTGCCAGCAGTCCACAGGCCGGTACTTTCTACGAGCAGTACTTC. It translates to CASSPQAGTFYEQYF.